This T cell receptor beta chain was found in a study of blood T cell repertoires in COVID-19. This clone is a singleton in its sample. The assay was immunoSEQ multiplex PCR, and TCRdb's table has in-frame clones only and misses some. The table records 300,000 to 350,000 clones, roughly 89% of them present only once. V gave up 1 base and J gave up 3 bases, with 7 bases separating them. The CDR3 contains 13 residues. Per germline, CDR1 SGHVS and CDR2 FNYEAQ. The participants were between about 18 and 89 years old and came from 24 US areas. Sequenced: PBMCs or T cells enriched from blood (not recorded which). The chain recombines TRBV7-6 with TRBJ2-7; no reliable D call. The clonotype was recovered from a young woman who had recovered from COVID-19. This CDR3 reads CASSLDSGYEQYF. The CDR3 coding sequence is TGTGCCAGCAGCTTAGATTCAGGCTACGAGCAGTACTTC.